This T cell receptor (beta chain) was recorded in a study of T-cell reconstitution after alpha-beta-depleted transplantation in children. Unique molecular identifiers were incorporated during preparation of the TCRbeta library. TCRdb used MiXCR to reprocess the PCR reads, holding one entry per CDR3 protein. The data hold 450,000 to 500,000 distinct CDR3 sequences, with under 15% observed a single time. This clonotype was sampled from a human donor who donated a stem cell graft to a child with combined immunodeficiency. The source was PBMCs from the stem cell graft donor, collected from the stem cell graft.

DNA of the CDR3: TGTGCCAGCAGTTTGGGTATAGGGTCTCCAAACACCGGGGAGCTGTTTTTT. Protein: CASSLGIGSPNTGELFF. The V gene is TRBV12-3 or TRBV12-4, the J gene TRBJ2-2; D is unresolved. The V gene lost 3 bases and the J gene lost 2 bases, with 16 bases spanning the gap. The length of the CDR3 is 17 residues.